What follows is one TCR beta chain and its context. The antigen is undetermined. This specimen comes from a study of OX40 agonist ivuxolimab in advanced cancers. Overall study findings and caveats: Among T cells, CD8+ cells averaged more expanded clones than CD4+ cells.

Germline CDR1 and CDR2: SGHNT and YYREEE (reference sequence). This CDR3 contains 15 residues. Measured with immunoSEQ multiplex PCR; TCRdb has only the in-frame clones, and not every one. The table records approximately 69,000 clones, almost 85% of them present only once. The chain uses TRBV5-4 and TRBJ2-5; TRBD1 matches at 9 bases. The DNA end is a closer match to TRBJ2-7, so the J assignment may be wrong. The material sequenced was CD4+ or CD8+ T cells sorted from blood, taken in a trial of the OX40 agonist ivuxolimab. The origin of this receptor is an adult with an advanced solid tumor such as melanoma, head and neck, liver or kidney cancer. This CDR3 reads CASSSRTGAGDEQYF. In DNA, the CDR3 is TGTGCCAGCAGCTCTAGGACAGGGGCCGGGGACGAGCAGTACTTC.